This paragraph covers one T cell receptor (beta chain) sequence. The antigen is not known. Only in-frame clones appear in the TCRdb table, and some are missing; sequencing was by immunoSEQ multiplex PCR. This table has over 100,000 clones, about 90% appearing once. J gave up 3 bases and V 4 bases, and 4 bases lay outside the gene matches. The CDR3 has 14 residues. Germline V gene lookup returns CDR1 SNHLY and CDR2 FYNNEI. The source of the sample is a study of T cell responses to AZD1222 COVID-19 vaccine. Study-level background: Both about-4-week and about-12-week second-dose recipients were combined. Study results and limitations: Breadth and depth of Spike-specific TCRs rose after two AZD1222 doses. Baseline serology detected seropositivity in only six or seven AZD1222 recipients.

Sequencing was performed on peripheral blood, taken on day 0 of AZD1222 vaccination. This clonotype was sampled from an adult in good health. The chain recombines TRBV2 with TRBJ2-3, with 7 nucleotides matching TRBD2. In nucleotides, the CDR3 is TGTGCCAGCAGTGTTGCGGGAGCAACAGATACGCAGTATTTT. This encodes CASSVAGATDTQYF.